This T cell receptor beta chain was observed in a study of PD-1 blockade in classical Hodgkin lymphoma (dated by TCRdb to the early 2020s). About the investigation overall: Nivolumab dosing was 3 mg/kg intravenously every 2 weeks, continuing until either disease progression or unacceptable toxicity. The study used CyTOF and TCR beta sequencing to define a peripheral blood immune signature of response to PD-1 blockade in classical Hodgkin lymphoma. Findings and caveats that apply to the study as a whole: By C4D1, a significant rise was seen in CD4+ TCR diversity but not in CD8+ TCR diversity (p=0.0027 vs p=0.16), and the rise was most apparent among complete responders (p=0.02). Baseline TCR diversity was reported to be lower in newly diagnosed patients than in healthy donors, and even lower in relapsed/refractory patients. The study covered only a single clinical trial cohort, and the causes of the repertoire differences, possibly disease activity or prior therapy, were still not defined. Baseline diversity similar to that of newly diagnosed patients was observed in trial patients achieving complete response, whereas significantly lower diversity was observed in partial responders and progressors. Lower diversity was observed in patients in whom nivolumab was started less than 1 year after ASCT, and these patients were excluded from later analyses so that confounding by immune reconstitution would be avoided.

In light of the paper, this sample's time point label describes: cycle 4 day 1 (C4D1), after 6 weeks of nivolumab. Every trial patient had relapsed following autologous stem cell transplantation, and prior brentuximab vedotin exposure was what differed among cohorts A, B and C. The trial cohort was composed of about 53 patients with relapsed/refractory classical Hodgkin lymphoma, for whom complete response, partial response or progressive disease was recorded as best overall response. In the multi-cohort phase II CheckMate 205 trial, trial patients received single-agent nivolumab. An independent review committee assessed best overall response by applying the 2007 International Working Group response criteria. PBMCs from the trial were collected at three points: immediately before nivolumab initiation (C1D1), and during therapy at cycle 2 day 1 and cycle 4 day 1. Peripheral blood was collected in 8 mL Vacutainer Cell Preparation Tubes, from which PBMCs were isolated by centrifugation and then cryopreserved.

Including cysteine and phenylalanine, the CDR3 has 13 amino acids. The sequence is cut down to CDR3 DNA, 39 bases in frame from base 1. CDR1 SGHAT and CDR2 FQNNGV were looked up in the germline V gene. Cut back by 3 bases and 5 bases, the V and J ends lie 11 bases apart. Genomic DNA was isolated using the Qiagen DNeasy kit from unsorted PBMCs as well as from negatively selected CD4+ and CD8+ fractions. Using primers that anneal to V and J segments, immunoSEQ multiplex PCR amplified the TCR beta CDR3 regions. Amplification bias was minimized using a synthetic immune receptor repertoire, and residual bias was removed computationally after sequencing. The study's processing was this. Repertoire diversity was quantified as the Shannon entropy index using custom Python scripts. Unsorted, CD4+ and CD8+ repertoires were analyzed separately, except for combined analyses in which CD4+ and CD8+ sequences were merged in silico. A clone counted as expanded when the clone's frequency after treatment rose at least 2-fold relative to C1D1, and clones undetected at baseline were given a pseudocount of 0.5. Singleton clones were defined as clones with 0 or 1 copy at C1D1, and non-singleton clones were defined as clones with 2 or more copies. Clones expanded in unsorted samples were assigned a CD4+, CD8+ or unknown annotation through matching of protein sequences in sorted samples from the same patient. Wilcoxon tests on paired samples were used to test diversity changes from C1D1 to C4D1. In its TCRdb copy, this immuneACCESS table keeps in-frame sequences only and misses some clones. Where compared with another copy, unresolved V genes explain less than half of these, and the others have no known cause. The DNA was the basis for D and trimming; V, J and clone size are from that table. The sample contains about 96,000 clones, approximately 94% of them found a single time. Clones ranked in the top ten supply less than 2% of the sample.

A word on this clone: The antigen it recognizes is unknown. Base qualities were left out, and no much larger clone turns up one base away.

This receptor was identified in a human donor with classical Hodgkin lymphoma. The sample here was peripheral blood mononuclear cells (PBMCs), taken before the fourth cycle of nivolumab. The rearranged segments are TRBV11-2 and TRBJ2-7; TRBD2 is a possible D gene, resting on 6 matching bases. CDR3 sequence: CASSFRGKDEQYF. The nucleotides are TGTGCCAGCAGCTTCCGGGGGAAGGACGAGCAGTACTTC.